This entry describes one T cell receptor beta chain. Its target is unknown. This specimen comes from a study of high-grade serous ovarian cancer treatment subgroups. On the study more broadly: Mean per sample: approximately 14,000 reads, some 8,100 unique TCR beta rearrangements.

Tumor samples were taken before definitive surgery or chemotherapy. Assay: immunoSEQ multiplex PCR; the TCRdb copy retains only in-frame clones and omits some. The sample includes 5,800 or so clones, roughly 66% of them seen just once. Study observations and caveats: The analyses considered CDR3 and ignored CDR1 and CDR2. Spatial context was lost because tumors were sequenced in bulk. Tumors within one patient showed repertoire similarity of 0.11 to 0.79.

V lost 1 base to trimming and J lost 6 bases, with 4 bases between them. The germline CDR1 and CDR2 sequences are SNHLY and FYNNEI. This CDR3 is 12 amino acids long. Source material: tumor tissue. The J gene is TRBJ1-5, the V gene TRBV2; D call uncertain. The receptor's source is a human donor with high-grade serous ovarian cancer. Written as DNA, the CDR3 is TGTGCCAGCAGTGAAGAGGGTCAGCCCCAGCATTTT. This gives the protein CASSEEGQPQHF.